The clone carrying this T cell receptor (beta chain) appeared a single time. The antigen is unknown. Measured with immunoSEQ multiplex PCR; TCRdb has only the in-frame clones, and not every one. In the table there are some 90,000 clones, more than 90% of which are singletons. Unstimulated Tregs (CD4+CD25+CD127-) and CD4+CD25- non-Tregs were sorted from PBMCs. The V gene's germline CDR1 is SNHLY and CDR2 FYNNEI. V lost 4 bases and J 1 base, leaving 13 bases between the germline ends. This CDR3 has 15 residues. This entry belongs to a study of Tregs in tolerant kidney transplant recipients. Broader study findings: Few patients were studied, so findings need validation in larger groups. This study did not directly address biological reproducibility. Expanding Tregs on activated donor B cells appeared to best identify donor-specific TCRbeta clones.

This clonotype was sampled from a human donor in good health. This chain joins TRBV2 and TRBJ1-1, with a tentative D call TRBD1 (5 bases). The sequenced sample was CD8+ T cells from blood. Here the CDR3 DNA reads TGTGCCAGCAGTGCGACCCGGGACGGGAACACTGAAGCTTTCTTT. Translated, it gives CASSATRDGNTEAFF.